Below, 13 T cell receptor beta chains from the same sample are listed, as sequenced in a study of blood T cell repertoires in COVID-19. Libraries were prepared by immunoSEQ multiplex PCR; TCRdb keeps only in-frame clonotypes and omits some of them. This table has 200,000 to 250,000 clones, around four fifths appearing once. Input material: peripheral blood. These receptor sequences come from a woman aged 45-60 years with active or convalescent COVID-19.

The rearrangement links TRBV7-9 to TRBJ1-5; D unresolved. There are 14 residues in the CDR3. Germline V gene data show CDR1 as SEHNR and CDR2 as FQNEAQ (reference sequence). V gave up 5 bases and J gave up 9 bases, with 17 bases separating them. The CDR3 protein is CASSRDTAEPPQHF. The CDR3 coding sequence is TGTGCCAGCAGCCGTGACACCGCCGAGCCGCCCCAGCATTTT.

This rearrangement joins TRBV5-1 to TRBJ2-1, with a possible D match to TRBD1 (5 bases). Germline V lookup: CDR1 SGHRS, CDR2 YFSETQ. Trimming pared 1 base from V and 4 bases from J, leaving 9 bases between. CDR3 length: 14 amino acids. CDR3 protein: CASSLTQGYNEQFF. The CDR3 nucleotides read TGCGCCAGCAGCTTGACGCAGGGATACAATGAGCAGTTCTTC.

This chain links TRBV11-2 with TRBJ1-1; D may be TRBD1 (6 bases). The V end was cut by 3 bases, the J end by 11 bases, with 13 bases between. Germline lookup yields CDR1 SGHAT and CDR2 FQNNGV. CDR3 length: 12 residues. CDR3 region: CASSLKGHLAFF. The CDR3 coding sequence is TGTGCCAGCAGCTTGAAGGGACATCTTGCTTTCTTT.

CDR3 residues: CASAPAGSIYEQYF. The CDR3 DNA reads TGCGCCAGCGCGCCGGCCGGGAGTATATACGAGCAGTACTTC. The chain links TRBV5-1 to TRBJ2-7; tentative D call: TRBD2 (6 bases). V was shortened by 7 bases and J by 4 bases, with 18 bases between the two germline ends. The CDR3 is 14 amino acids. CDR1 is SGHRS and CDR2 is YFSETQ in the germline V gene. Drawing the rest from reference TRBV5-1 and TRBJ2-7, the complete variable domain is KAGVTQTPRYLIKTRGQQVTLSCSPISGHRSVSWYQQTPGQGLQFLFEYFSETQRNKGNFPGRFSGRQFSNSRSEMNVSTLELGDSALYLCASAPAGSIYEQYFGPGTRLTVT.

This rearrangement joins TRBV6-5 to TRBJ2-5; D may be TRBD1 (6 bases). CDR3 length: 13 amino acids. Germline V lookup: CDR1 MNHEY, CDR2 SVGAGI. The V end lost 9 bases, the J end lost 0 bases, and 11 bases lay between the germline ends. The CDR3 bases are TGTGCCAGTAGGGACACGGACCAAGAGACCCAGTACTTC. Its translation: CASRDTDQETQYF.

In DNA, the CDR3 is TGTGCCGGGCCGGGGGGTAGCACTGAAGCTTTCTTT. It translates to CAGPGGSTEAFF. V gene TRBV19 combines with J gene TRBJ1-1; TRBD1 is a possible D gene (5 bases). The V end was cut by 11 bases, the J end by 4 bases, with 14 bases between. Germline-derived CDR1 and CDR2 are LNHDA and SQIVND (reference sequence). This CDR3 region has 12 residues.

The CDR3 spells CAWSAQGSQPQHF. DNA for the CDR3: TGTGCCTGGAGCGCACAGGGGAGTCAGCCCCAGCATTTT. The chain carries TRBV30 and TRBJ1-5; 7 nucleotides line up with TRBD1. There are 13 residues in the CDR3. CDR1 is GTSNPN, CDR2 SVGIG, per germline (reference sequence). With V trimmed by 3 bases and J by 6 bases, 5 bases remained unmatched.

J is TRBJ1-2 and V is TRBV9; the match to TRBD1 covers 7 bases. This CDR3 contains 13 residues. The germline V gene has CDR1 SGDLS and CDR2 YYNGEE. Trimming at V came to 4 bases and at J to 4 bases, leaving 4 bases not matched to a gene. The CDR3 protein is CASSPTGPYGYTF. The DNA of the CDR3 is TGTGCCAGCAGCCCGACAGGGCCCTATGGCTACACCTTC.

A few counts support this clone. The V call is TRBV10-3, the J call TRBJ1-5; no firm D call. Trimming shortened V by 2 bases and J by 4 bases, and 6 bases separated the two germline ends. CDR1 ENHRY and CDR2 SYGVKD come from the germline V gene. CDR3 size: 13 residues. Here the CDR3 reads CAISETENQPQHF. The CDR3, as DNA: TGTGCCATCAGTGAGACAGAGAATCAGCCCCAGCATTTT.

The chain has TRBV3-1 (or the pseudogene TRBV3-2) and TRBJ1-5; 10 bases align to TRBD1. The CDR3 is 15 residues long. The V gene's germline CDR1 is LGHDT and CDR2 YNNKEL (reference sequence). V lost 4 bases, J lost 3 bases, and 3 bases stayed unmatched. The CDR3: CASSPGTGANQPQHF. The CDR3 DNA is TGTGCCAGCAGCCCAGGGACAGGGGCCAATCAGCCCCAGCATTTT.

This chain joins TRBV28 and TRBJ1-2; maybe TRBD1 (6 bases). The V gene's germline CDR1 is MDHEN and CDR2 SYDVKM. V lost 4 bases and J lost 4, with 13 bases in between. The CDR3 consists of 14 residues. CDR3 bases: TGTGCCAGCAGTTCCCCAGGGGAAGGCTATGGCTACACCTTC. It specifies CASSSPGEGYGYTF.

This chain links TRBV18 with TRBJ2-7; 11 bases match TRBD1. Germline V gene data show CDR1 as KGHSH and CDR2 as LQKENI. Trimming removed 5 bases from V and 7 bases from J; junction bases left unmatched: 7. The CDR3 totals 14 residues. CDR3 nucleotides: TGTGCCAGCTCATCCGGGACAGGGGGTATTGAGCAGTACTTC. This sequence encodes CASSSGTGGIEQYF.

V usage is TRBV19 and J usage is TRBJ1-5; D is undetermined. Germline V gene data show CDR1 as LNHDA and CDR2 as SQIVND (reference sequence). Between the trimmed V and J ends, which lost 3 bases and 5 bases, there was a span of 8 bases. The CDR3 runs 13 residues. The CDR3 protein is CASSIREHQPQHF. The CDR3 coding sequence is TGTGCCAGTAGTATCCGGGAACATCAGCCCCAGCATTTT.